The entry below gives a single T cell receptor (beta chain) sequence along with its context. The specificity of this receptor is unknown. The sample holds no much larger clone one base away, and base qualities are not on file. The library relied on the immunoSEQ multiplex PCR assay. Sourced from immuneACCESS, this table was stored by TCRdb with only in-frame sequences that have V and J called. A share of the clones is absent; for the studies checked, an unresolved V gene accounts for under half, and the remainder has no known explanation. The sample has approximately 11,000 clones on record, roughly 94% of them singletons. Roughly 1% of the sample is held by the ten biggest clonotypes. For TCR Vbeta sequencing, memory CD4+ T cells were sorted ex vivo from the peripheral blood of both healthy controls and narcolepsy patients. This record belongs to a study of T cells in narcolepsy (dated by TCRdb to 2016 to 2019). Describing the broader study: The study enrolled patients with narcolepsy type 1 or type 2 (NT1, NT2) together with healthy control donors. To look for autoreactive T cells in narcolepsy patients that target self-antigens of hypocretin neurons (hypocretin, TRIB2), the study used TCR Vbeta sequencing to follow clonotypes in blood and CSF.

The investigation overall reported the following: Autoreactive clonotypes were reported to be detected serially in the blood of the same patients and of different patients, but not in the blood of healthy controls. Numbers of sequenced blood memory CD4+ clonotypes were comparable, averaging around 40,000 in patients and roughly 32,000 in controls. Plots that compared CSF and blood CD4+ T cell clonotypes from the same patient highlighted HCRT-specific and TRIB2-specific autoreactive clonotypes. Certain blood memory CD4+ repertoires from patients and controls had no sequences that matched autoreactive T cell clones.

This sequence originates from a human donor with narcolepsy. Sequencing was carried out using CD45RA- memory CD4+ T cells from PBMCs. Explained via the paper, the cell subset or site label denotes: memory T cells sorted ex vivo from peripheral blood.

CDR3 sequence: CASSQDVGGHEQYF. The nucleotide sequence is given as TGTGCCAGCAGCCAAGATGTAGGGGGCCACGAGCAGTACTTC. The sequence links TRBV14 to TRBJ2-7; the junction holds 7 bases that match TRBD1. The germline V gene gives CDR1 as SGHDN and CDR2 as FVKESK. Measured from the cysteine to the phenylalanine, the CDR3 is 14 residues long. Only the CDR3 DNA stays, 42 bases, in frame from base 1. V trim: 0 bases; J trim: 5 bases; unmatched bases: 4.